This T cell receptor beta chain was obtained from a study of Graves' ophthalmopathy and Graves' hyperthyroidism. For the study at large: No ophthalmopathy within 18 months of follow-up signified stable hyperthyroidism.

The authors amplified TCR beta CDR3 regions from RNA transcripts. RT-PCR was first run with HTBI primers, then multiplex PCR in a second round. TCRdb recomputed calls from the multiplex PCR reads with MiXCR, one row per CDR3 protein. This sample has over a million distinct CDR3 sequences; less than 45% occur once, and the top ten carry roughly 11%. Other autoimmune disease, uncontrolled infection, pregnancy and lactation led to exclusion. Establishment of the diagnosis relied upon clinical symptoms, serum thyroxine, TRAb, thyroid ultrasound and orbital computed tomography. Germline values: CDR1 DFQATT, CDR2 SNEGSKA (reference sequence). This CDR3 contains 13 residues. J lost 7 bases, V lost 5 bases, and 8 bases had no gene match.

The receptor comes from an adult man with Graves' hyperthyroidism. The chain carries TRBV20-1 and TRBJ2-5, with 9 bases aligning to TRBD2. The sample taken for sequencing was peripheral blood or thyroid tissue (not recorded which). DNA of the CDR3: TGCAGTGCTCTGGGACTAGCTTTTGGGACCCAGTACTTC. Translated, it gives CSALGLAFGTQYF.